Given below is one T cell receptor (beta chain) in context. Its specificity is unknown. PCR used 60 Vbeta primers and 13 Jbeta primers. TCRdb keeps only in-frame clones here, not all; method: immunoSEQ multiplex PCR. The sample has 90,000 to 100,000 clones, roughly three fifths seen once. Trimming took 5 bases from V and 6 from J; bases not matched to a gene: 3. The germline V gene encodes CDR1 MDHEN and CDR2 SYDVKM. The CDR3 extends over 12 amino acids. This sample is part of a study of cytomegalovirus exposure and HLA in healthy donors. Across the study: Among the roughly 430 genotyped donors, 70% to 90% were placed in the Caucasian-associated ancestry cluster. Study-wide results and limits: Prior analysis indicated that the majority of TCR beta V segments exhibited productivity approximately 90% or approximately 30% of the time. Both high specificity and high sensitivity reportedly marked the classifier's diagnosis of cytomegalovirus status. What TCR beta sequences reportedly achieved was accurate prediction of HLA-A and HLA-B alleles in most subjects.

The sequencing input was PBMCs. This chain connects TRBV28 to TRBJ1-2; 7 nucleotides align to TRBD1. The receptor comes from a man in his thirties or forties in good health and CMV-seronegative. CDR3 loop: CASSKTGNGYTF. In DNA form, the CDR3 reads TGTGCCAGCAGTAAGACAGGGAATGGCTACACCTTC.